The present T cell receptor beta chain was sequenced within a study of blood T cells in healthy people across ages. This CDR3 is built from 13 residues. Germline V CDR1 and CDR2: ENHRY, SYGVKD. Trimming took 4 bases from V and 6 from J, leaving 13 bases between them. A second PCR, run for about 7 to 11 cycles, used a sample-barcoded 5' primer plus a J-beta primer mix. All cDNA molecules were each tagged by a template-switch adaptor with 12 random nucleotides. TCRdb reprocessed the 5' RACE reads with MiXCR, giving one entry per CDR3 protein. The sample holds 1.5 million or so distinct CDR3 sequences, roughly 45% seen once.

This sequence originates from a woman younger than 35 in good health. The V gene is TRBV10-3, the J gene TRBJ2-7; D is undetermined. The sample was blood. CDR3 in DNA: TGTGCCATCAGTGGGCAGCCTGCGTCCGAGCAGTACTTC. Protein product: CAISGQPASEQYF.